The present T cell receptor beta chain was sequenced within a study of cytomegalovirus exposure and HLA in healthy donors. Study as a whole: HLA-typed donors were the source of about 85 million unique TCRs, which an early data release held. Findings and caveats of the study: For cytomegalovirus status, the classifier reportedly gave diagnoses with high specificity and sensitivity. Presence/absence analyses took donor sequencing depth as roughly uniform.

The study ran its PCR with 60 Vbeta and 13 Jbeta primers. Produced via immunoSEQ multiplex PCR; TCRdb's table is partial and in-frame only. The sample contains 150,000 to 200,000 clones, around 83% of which appear only once. CDR1 and CDR2 (germline): SGHRS, YFSETQ. V was clipped by 1 base and J by 0 bases, with 11 bases between them. The CDR3 loop spans 16 amino acids. Concerning this clone itself: The antigen remains unidentified.

This receptor was taken from a girl aged 2-15 years in good health and CMV-seropositive. Sequencing was done on a sample of PBMCs. The chain combines TRBV5-1 with TRBJ2-1; unclear D gene. The CDR3 region has the DNA TGCGCCAGCAGCTTGAGTTCGCTGAGCTCCTACAATGAGCAGTTCTTC. This codes for CASSLSSLSSYNEQFF.